This T cell receptor (beta chain) was obtained from a study of T-cell reconstitution after alpha-beta-depleted transplantation in children. Per germline, CDR1 SGHTA and CDR2 FQGNSA. The V end lost 9 bases, the J end lost 7 bases, and 15 bases lay between the germline ends. This CDR3 region has 13 residues. Using unique molecular identifiers, the investigators prepared the TCRbeta library. TCRdb re-called the PCR reads with MiXCR, one entry per CDR3 protein. The sample lists about 460,000 distinct CDR3 sequences, about 12% occurring once. This TCR derives from a human donor who donated a stem cell graft to a child with combined immunodeficiency. The V gene is TRBV7-2, the J gene TRBJ2-2; the D call may be TRBD1 or TRBD2 (6 bases each). The material sequenced was PBMCs from the stem cell graft donor, taken from the stem cell graft. CDR3 loop: CARGTGADGELFF. Written as DNA, the CDR3 is TGTGCCAGAGGGACGGGGGCGGACGGGGAGCTGTTTTTT.